This T cell receptor (beta chain) was observed in a study of Graves' ophthalmopathy and Graves' hyperthyroidism. This CDR3 spans 14 amino acids. Germline V CDR1 and CDR2: MGHDK, SYGVNS. V gave up 3 bases and J gave up 5 bases; unmatched junction bases: 3. This clonotype has a count of ten or more. RNA transcripts provided the template for amplifying TCR beta CDR3 regions. Investigators did first-round RT-PCR with HTBI primers, then second-round multiplex PCR. From the multiplex PCR reads, TCRdb called clonotypes with MiXCR, one entry per CDR3 protein. The sample contains about 700,000 distinct CDR3 sequences, about 41% of which appear only once.

Sequenced input: peripheral blood. J is TRBJ2-2 and V is TRBV25-1; 7 nucleotides agree with TRBD1. The sequence was obtained from an adult man with Graves' ophthalmopathy. DNA for the CDR3: TGTGCCAGCAGTGACCCGACAGGGACCGGGGAGCTGTTTTTT. This translates into CASSDPTGTGELFF. Full variable domain (outside the CDR3, taken from reference TRBV25-1 and TRBJ2-2): EADIYQTPRYLVIGTGKKITLECSQTMGHDKMYWYQQDPGMELHLIHYSYGVNSTEKGDLSSESTVSRIRTEHFPLTLESARPSHTSQYLCASSDPTGTGELFFGEGSRLTVL.